At least ten counts were recorded for the clone carrying this T cell receptor (beta chain). What it binds is unknown. This sample was included in a study of T cell repertoires in cytomegalovirus infection. Study in general: Well-studied HLA-B-restricted CMV epitopes were used in the study alongside recently identified HLA-C-restricted ones. Public TCR beta signatures marked donors with CMV infection and the matching HLA.

Points from the study as a whole: In two of eight donors, the top clonotype was HLA-C-restricted CMV-specific. The cumulative frequency of public TCR beta families distinguished individuals who carried CMV together with the relevant HLA.

Trimming stripped 5 bases from V and 4 bases from J, with 17 bases between. The germline CDR1 and CDR2 sequences are SGHTA and FQGNSA. The CDR3 has 15 residues. TCRdb reprocessed the reads with MiXCR, giving one entry per CDR3 protein. The repertoire holds about half a million distinct CDR3 sequences, with roughly 34% as singletons. J is TRBJ2-5 and V is TRBV7-2, with a weak D call TRBD1 (6 bases). Sequencing was performed on cultured PBMCs, taken from culture after CMV antigen stimulation. The sequence came from a human donor in good health (CMV status not recorded). Some clones in this sample may be carry-over from other donors' samples. CDR3 in amino acids: CASSVQGDPRETQYF. CDR3 in DNA: TGTGCCAGCAGCGTACAGGGCGATCCCCGAGAGACCCAGTACTTC.